The clone carrying this T cell receptor (beta chain) was detected ten times or more. TCRdb re-analysed the 5' RACE reads in MiXCR, keeping a single row per CDR3 protein. Of some 57,000 distinct CDR3 sequences in the sample, roughly a tenth were seen once. These data originate in a study of early T cells in non-severe SARS-CoV-2 infection. Sample: whole blood. This clonotype was sampled from an adult who was a healthcare worker with PCR-confirmed SARS-CoV-2 infection or an uninfected control (not recorded which).

CDR3: CASSLTGEGYNEQFF. The CDR3 DNA reads TGTGCCAGCAGCCTCACAGGGGAGGGTTACAATGAGCAGTTCTTC. V gene TRBV11-2 combines with J gene TRBJ2-1; D may correspond to TRBD1 or TRBD2 (7 bases each). This CDR3 is built from 15 residues. Trimming took off 5 bases at V and 4 bases at J, with 15 bases between the two ends. CDR1 and CDR2 from the germline V gene are SGHAT and FQNNGV.